This TCR beta chain derives from a study of CD8 T cells in Susac syndrome. Study results and caveats: CD4+ repertoires of Susac syndrome patients lacked detectable clonal expansion.

From blood CD8+ and CD4+ T cells, the TCR beta chain was sequenced. There are 13 residues in the CDR3. Germline CDR1 MNHNS, CDR2 SASEGT. V lost 1 base, J lost 8 bases, and 11 bases lay in between. RNA amounts of roughly 0.45 to 1 ug underwent reverse transcription with random hexamers. A single record per CDR3 protein comes from TCRdb applying MiXCR to the immunoSEQ multiplex PCR reads. The table has about 240,000 distinct CDR3 sequences, roughly 95% seen once; the top ten hold less than 0.11%. In regard to this clonotype: Its antigen remains unidentified.

Sequenced material: CD4+ T cells from PBMCs. This receptor was taken from a human donor with Susac syndrome. The rearrangement joins TRBV6-1 to TRBJ1-2; possible D gene TRBD1, 5 bases. CDR3 loop: CASSEGQGGGYTF. CDR3 nucleotides: TGTGCCAGCAGTGAAGGGCAGGGAGGAGGCTACACCTTC.